Below are 21 T cell receptor beta chains sequenced from a single sample in a study of cytomegalovirus exposure and HLA in healthy donors. PCR involved 60 Vbeta and 13 Jbeta primers. TCRdb keeps only in-frame clones here, not all; method: immunoSEQ multiplex PCR. Among tens of thousands of clones listed, about two thirds were seen once. The specimen was PBMCs. Source of these receptors: a woman aged 45-60 years in good health and CMV-seropositive.

The J gene is TRBJ2-7, the V gene TRBV2; perhaps TRBD1 as D (6 bases). Trimming took 6 bases from V and 3 from J, leaving 12 bases between them. The germline gives CDR1 SNHLY, CDR2 FYNNEI. The CDR3 runs to 13 residues. In DNA form, the CDR3 reads TGTGCCAGCAGATCCGGGACAAACTACGAGCAGTACTTC. This encodes CASRSGTNYEQYF. Variable domain in full (rest from reference TRBV2 and TRBJ2-7): EPEVTQTPSHQVTQMGQEVILRCVPISNHLYFYWYRQILGQKVEFLVSFYNNEISEKSEIFDDQFSVERPDGSNFTLKIRSTKLEDSAMYFCASRSGTNYEQYFGPGTRLTVT.

The chain combines TRBV18 with TRBJ2-7, with 12 bases matching TRBD2. V dropped 2 bases and J dropped 6; count of bases not matched to a gene: 11. The CDR3 covers 17 residues. CDR1 is KGHSH and CDR2 is LQKENI in the germline V gene. CDR3 DNA: TGTGCCAGCTCACCAATCGTTTCTAGCGGGGGGGCGGCCGAGCAGTACTTC. It codes for CASSPIVSSGGAAEQYF.

The rearrangement links TRBV2 to TRBJ1-4, with 8 nucleotides matching TRBD1. Germline V gene lookup returns CDR1 SNHLY and CDR2 FYNNEI. Trimming cost V 8 bases and J 7 bases; bases outside gene matches: 9. CDR3 size: 14 residues. The CDR3 here is CASRPGGFSEKLFF. DNA for the CDR3: TGTGCCAGCCGCCCAGGGGGCTTTAGTGAAAAACTGTTTTTT.

V gene TRBV5-4 combines with J gene TRBJ1-1, with TRBD1 as a possible D gene (6 bases). Trimming removed 5 bases at V and 5 bases at J, with 19 bases between. The CDR3 covers 15 residues. The germline V gene encodes CDR1 SGHNT and CDR2 YYREEE (reference sequence). The CDR3 reads CASSLDLGGETEAFF. In nucleotides, the CDR3 is TGTGCCAGCAGTCTCGACCTAGGGGGAGAGACTGAAGCTTTCTTT.

The rearrangement joins TRBV25-1 to TRBJ2-1; no firm D call. This CDR3 has 15 residues. V was pared by 3 bases and J by 0 bases, with 9 bases between. Germline CDR1 MGHDK, CDR2 SYGVNS. CDR3 loop: CASSEERSSYNEQFF. The CDR3 nucleotides read TGTGCCAGCAGTGAGGAGCGAAGCTCCTACAATGAGCAGTTCTTC. Combining the CDR3 with reference TRBV25-1 and TRBJ2-1 gives the whole variable domain EADIYQTPRYLVIGTGKKITLECSQTMGHDKMYWYQQDPGMELHLIHYSYGVNSTEKGDLSSESTVSRIRTEHFPLTLESARPSHTSQYLCASSEERSSYNEQFFGPGTRLTVL.

V gene TRBV27 combines with J gene TRBJ2-7, with TRBD2 matching over 7 bases. Germline V lookup: CDR1 MNHEY, CDR2 SMNVEV (reference sequence). The CDR3 loop spans 13 amino acids. Trimming removed 2 bases from V and 4 bases from J; junction bases left unmatched: 2. The CDR3 reads CASSLASGYEQYF. The CDR3 DNA follows: TGTGCCAGCAGTTTAGCTAGCGGATACGAGCAGTACTTC.

This chain joins TRBV6-1 and TRBJ1-6, with 9 bases fitting TRBD1. Germline values: CDR1 MNHNS, CDR2 SASEGT. The CDR3 covers 14 residues. J was trimmed by 10 bases and V by 5 bases; bases with no gene match: 6. CDR3 loop: CASSTGGVQSPLHF. The CDR3 DNA is TGTGCCAGCAGTACAGGGGGCGTCCAATCACCCCTCCACTTT.

This clone was seen a handful of times. DNA for the CDR3: TGTGCCAGCAGCTGGGGCAGGGTTAATTCACCCCTCCACTTT. Encoded protein: CASSWGRVNSPLHF. The V gene is TRBV5-5, the J gene TRBJ1-6; D may be TRBD1 (5 bases). The CDR3 has 14 residues. Looked up from germline, CDR1 is SGHKS and CDR2 is YYEKEE (reference sequence). The V end was cut by 3 bases, the J end by 6 bases, with 10 bases between. Complete variable domain (other parts from reference TRBV5-5 and TRBJ1-6): DAGVTQSPTHLIKTRGQQVTLRCSPISGHKSVSWYQQVLGQGPQFIFQYYEKEERGRGNFPDRFSARQFPNYSSELNVNALLLGDSALYLCASSWGRVNSPLHFGNGTRLTVT.

This clone has just a few counts. The J gene is TRBJ2-2, the V gene TRBV6-1, with a tentative D call TRBD2 (5 bases). The CDR3 loop spans 15 amino acids. CDR1 is MNHNS and CDR2 is SASEGT in the germline V gene. The V end lost 2 bases, the J end lost 7 bases, and 14 bases lay between the germline ends. CDR3 bases: TGTGCCAGCAGTGAAAATCCGGCGGGCGACGGGGAGCTGTTTTTT. The encoded protein is CASSENPAGDGELFF.

This chain links TRBV7-9 with TRBJ1-2; D gene uncertain. Germline loops: CDR1 SEHNR, CDR2 FQNEAQ (reference sequence). V gave up 3 bases and J gave up 8 bases, with 7 bases separating them. The CDR3 is 11 residues long. CDR3 amino acids: CASSFAGGYTF. In nucleotides, the CDR3 is TGTGCCAGCAGCTTCGCGGGAGGCTACACCTTC.

The chain combines TRBV5-1 with TRBJ2-5; perhaps TRBD1 as D (6 bases). Germline lookup yields CDR1 SGHRS and CDR2 YFSETQ. There are 16 residues in the CDR3. V was clipped by 1 base and J by 5 bases, with 18 bases between them. The CDR3 nucleotides are TGCGCCAGCAGCTTGCTCACAGGGCTGTTGCTGGAGACCCAGTACTTC. Translating gives CASSLLTGLLLETQYF.

This clone is a singleton in its sample. Additional DNA sequences in this sample encode the identical CDR3. The chain uses TRBV5-1 and TRBJ2-5; a possible D gene is TRBD1 (6 bases). The germline V gene has CDR1 SGHRS and CDR2 YFSETQ. The CDR3 is 15 amino acids. V was cut by 4 bases and J by 5 bases, with 18 bases left in between. CDR3 sequence: CASSVTTGLRETQYF. CDR3 in DNA: TGCGCCAGCAGCGTGACTACAGGGTTAAGGGAGACCCAGTACTTC.

This rearrangement joins TRBV28 to TRBJ2-2; no definite D call. Germline CDR1 is MDHEN and CDR2 is SYDVKM. The CDR3 has 13 amino acids. Trimming removed 8 bases from V and 1 base from J, with 8 bases in between. CDR3: CASHSENTGELFF. The CDR3 bases are TGTGCCAGCCACTCCGAGAACACCGGGGAGCTGTTTTTT.

This clone was found once. The junction differs from germline at one of its ends, possibly a read error. This chain joins TRBV7-9 and TRBJ2-7; D remains unclear. Germline V gene data show CDR1 as SEHNR and CDR2 as FQNEAQ (reference sequence). CDR3 length equals 12 residues. CDR3 region: CSSSQIQYEQYF. CDR3 sequence (DNA): TGTTCCAGCAGCCAAATACAGTACGAGCAGTACTTC. The full variable domain, its missing parts supplied by reference TRBV7-9 and TRBJ2-7, is DTGVSQNPRHKITKRGQNVTFRCDPISEHNRLYWYRQTLGQGPEFLTYFQNEAQLEKSRLLSDRFSAERPKGSFSTLEIQRTEQGDSAMYLCSSSQIQYEQYFGPGTRLTVT.

This clone was seen a few times. The CDR3 here is CASTIRSRGTEAFF. CDR3 sequence (DNA): TGTGCCAGCACCATAAGGTCCCGGGGCACTGAAGCTTTCTTT. This sequence joins TRBV28 and TRBJ1-1; unclear D gene. Between the trimmed V and J ends, which lost 7 bases and 4 bases, there was a span of 16 bases. The CDR3 extends over 14 amino acids. The germline V gene has CDR1 MDHEN and CDR2 SYDVKM.

The chain employs TRBV7-7 and TRBJ2-5; D is perhaps TRBD2 (6 bases). This CDR3 is 16 amino acids long. The ends were cut back, 5 bases at V and 2 bases at J, with 18 bases in the middle. Germline-derived CDR1 and CDR2 are SSHAT and FNYEAQ (reference sequence). CDR3 sequence: CASSARLEEGQETQYF. The CDR3 coding sequence is TGTGCCAGCAGCGCTCGACTAGAGGAGGGGCAAGAGACCCAGTACTTC.

The chain couples TRBV5-1 to TRBJ1-3; 7 bases align to TRBD1. The V gene's germline CDR1 is SGHRS and CDR2 YFSETQ. The ends lost 0 bases at V and 0 bases at J; junction bases unmatched: 0. The CDR3 has 15 residues. The CDR3: CASSLGDSSGNTIYF. DNA for the CDR3: TGCGCCAGCAGCTTGGGGGACAGCTCTGGAAACACCATATATTTT.

The chain has TRBV6-1 and TRBJ2-7, with D perhaps matching TRBD1 (5 bases). Germline CDR1 and CDR2: MNHNS and SASEGT. The CDR3 is made up of 14 amino acids. The germline V and J ends were trimmed by 5 bases and 2 bases, with 13 bases remaining between them. The CDR3 is CASSRLTVAYEQYF. CDR3 DNA sequence: TGTGCCAGCAGTAGATTGACAGTCGCCTACGAGCAGTACTTC.

The chain employs TRBV5-6 and TRBJ1-2, with a possible D match to TRBD1 (5 bases). The CDR3 covers 14 residues. Germline lookup yields CDR1 SGHDT and CDR2 YYEEEE. Trimming stripped 4 bases from V and 6 bases from J, with 16 bases between. The CDR3 DNA reads as TGTGCCAGCAGCCGGATGTCAGGGTTCGATGGCTACACCTTC. Amino acids: CASSRMSGFDGYTF.

This rearrangement joins TRBV6-5 to TRBJ2-7; TRBD1 agrees at 7 bases. Trimming took 8 bases from V and 0 from J; bases not matched to a gene: 10. Looked up from germline, CDR1 is MNHEY and CDR2 is SVGAGI. The CDR3 totals 15 residues. The CDR3 DNA reads TGTGCCAGCGTCCATGACAGGGCCTTCTCCTACGAGCAGTACTTC. It translates to CASVHDRAFSYEQYF.

This rearrangement joins TRBV5-6 to TRBJ2-5; 9 nucleotides align to TRBD2. The V gene's germline CDR1 is SGHDT and CDR2 YYEEEE. V lost 4 bases, J lost 1 base, and 8 bases stayed unmatched. The CDR3 contains 16 residues. CDR3 sequence: CASSERTSAIQETQYF. The CDR3 DNA is TGTGCCAGCAGCGAAAGGACTAGCGCTATCCAAGAGACCCAGTACTTC.